One T cell receptor beta chain is described in this entry. TCRdb re-derived calls from the RACE reads in MiXCR, one entry per CDR3 protein. The table shows around 71,000 distinct CDR3 sequences, with more than 8% occurring only once. This sample is part of a study of human T cells and chemical hapten exposure. Germline V gene lookup returns CDR1 SEHNR and CDR2 FQNEAQ (reference sequence). V dropped 2 bases and J dropped 0 bases, with 7 bases sitting between them. The CDR3 is 14 amino acids. Regarding time point: patch test 1, 2 weeks after DPC sensitization. Documented treatment: therapeutic diphenylcyclopropenone sensitization with weekly scalp DPC.

This sample comprised whole blood, obtained in connection with sensitization to the hapten diphenylcyclopropenone (DPC). The V gene is TRBV7-9, the J gene TRBJ1-1; D not certain. The TCR comes from a woman aged 40 to 50 with alopecia areata. Some clones in this sample may be carry-over from other donors' samples. The CDR3 loop is CASSLTPLNTEAFF. DNA for the CDR3: TGTGCCAGCAGCTTAACGCCACTGAACACTGAAGCTTTCTTT.